The 16 T cell receptor delta chains presented below share a single source sample, sequenced in a study of γδ T cells in repeated Plasmodium falciparum infection. TCRdb re-called the multiplex PCR reads with CATT. This sample has some 50,000 delta-chain clones, with 1.6% found just once. Gammadelta T cells were flow-sorted from PBMC into Vgamma9/Vdelta2+ and Vdelta2-negative populations for bulk analysis. Sequenced input: gamma-delta T cells from blood. The receptors shown here come from a pool of human donors (malaria-infected and uninfected, not separated).

This clone was picked up many times. This DNA's translation differs at residue 15 from TCRdb's protein, which comes from a much larger clone; a read error is likely, and the protein shown is translated from the DNA. The V gene is listed as TRDV1; no J gene was called; the table's D gene call, TRDD3, was not cross checked with the DNA. Germline V gives CDR1 TSWWSYY, CDR2 QGS. This CDR3 region has 17 residues. The CDR3 sequence is CALGVLRGILYTDKPIF. DNA of the CDR3: TGTGCTCTTGGGGTCCTACGTGGGATACTTTACACCGATAAACCCATCTTT.

As concerns this clone: The protein recorded in TCRdb matches a much larger clone and deviates from this DNA's translation at residue 3, suggesting a read error; the protein here is obtained by translating the DNA. The chain carries TRDV1 and TRDJ1; possible D gene TRDD3, 5 bases. Since TCRdb gives no J gene, matching the DNA to germline was used here to assign it. The CDR3 extends over 10 amino acids. Germline-derived CDR1 and CDR2 are TSWWSYY and QGS. CDR3 residues: CAPGKAKLIF. CDR3 coding DNA: TGTGCTCCTGGGAAGGCCAAACTCATCTTT.

In this sample, this clone turned up many times. The likely explanation is a read error, given a far larger clone one base away. Other DNA sequences in this specimen translate into the identical CDR3. This chain links TRDV1 with TRDJ1, with TRDD3 identical over 13 bases. Germline CDR1 and CDR2: TSWWSYY and QGS. The CDR3 totals 22 residues. The CDR3 reads CALGLPLGRSTGGYGTTDKLIF. The CDR3 nucleotides are TGTGCTCTTGGGCTCCCATTAGGCCGTAGTACTGGGGGATACGGTACTACCGACAAACTCATCTTT.

In this sample, this clone is medium-sized. V gene TRDV1 combines with J gene TRDJ1; 7 nucleotides match TRDD3. Germline loops: CDR1 TSWWSYY, CDR2 QGS. The CDR3 sequence is 18 residues long. The ends lost 3 bases at V and 0 bases at J; junction bases unmatched: 13. The CDR3 DNA follows: TGTGCTCTTGGGGATGAAAGGAGGGGGATGGACCACACCGATAAACTCATCTTT. Protein sequence: CALGDERRGMDHTDKLIF.

On this clone: This likely reflects a read error, since a far larger clone is one base away. CDR3 residues: CALVLHWPSYAILGDTDDTDKLIF. CDR3 bases: TGTGCTCTTGTCCTTCACTGGCCCTCCTACGCTATACTGGGGGATACGGACGACACCGATAAACTCATCTTT. The chain carries TRDV1 and TRDJ1; TRDD3 agrees at 13 bases. TCRdb gives no J gene; it was assigned here by matching the DNA to germline. CDR3 size: 24 residues. J gave up 0 bases and V 7 bases, and 29 bases lay outside the gene matches. In germline, CDR1 is TSWWSYY, CDR2 QGS.

This clone showed up just a few times. The TCRdb protein comes from a much larger clone and disagrees with this DNA's translation at residue 18, likely due to a read error; the protein given here is derived from the DNA. J is TRDJ1 and V is TRDV2; 13 positions match TRDD3. No J gene is reported in TCRdb; it was inferred here by comparing the DNA with germline. The CDR3 runs to 21 residues. The germline gives CDR1 GEAIGNYY, CDR2 EKD. Here the CDR3 DNA reads TGTGCCTGTGACACCCTCGTACTGGGGGATACGAATTCGGACCACACCGATAGACTCATCTTT. Translated: CACDTLVLGDTNSDHTDRLIF.

This clone occurred a few times. The protein recorded in TCRdb matches a much larger clone and deviates from this DNA's translation at residue 10, suggesting a read error; the protein here is obtained by translating the DNA. This chain uses TRDV2 with TRDJ3, with 8 bases lining up with TRDD3. TCRdb leaves out the J gene; it was filled in here by matching the DNA to germline. The germline CDR1 and CDR2 sequences are GEAIGNYY and EKD. The V and J ends lost 1 base and 2 bases, in that order; junction bases with no gene match: 15. The CDR3 length is 21 residues. CDR3: CACDTALLIEGYAWDTRQMFF. The CDR3 DNA sequence: TGTGCCTGTGACACGGCCCTGTTGATTGAGGGATACGCCTGGGACACCCGACAGATGTTTTTC.

Concerning this clone: This likely stems from a read error, as it lies one base from a far larger clone. Other DNA sequences from this sample encode an identical CDR3 as well. The CDR3 loop is CALGELAVAGSSRWYTDKLIF. The CDR3 DNA sequence: TGTGCTCTTGGGGAACTAGCGGTGGCGGGATCCTCAAGGTGGTACACCGACAAACTCATCTTT. V is TRDV1 and J is TRDJ1; perhaps TRDD3 as D (5 bases). CDR1 and CDR2 (germline): TSWWSYY, QGS. This CDR3 spans 21 amino acids.

Concerning this clone: The TCRdb protein, from a much larger clone, departs from this DNA's translation at residues 10 and 16, likely by read error; the protein shown derives from the DNA. The rearrangement uses TRDV1 and TRDJ2, with 7 bases that match TRDD3. TCRdb carries no J gene annotation; the J gene was assigned here by matching the DNA with germline. Germline values: CDR1 TSWWSYY, CDR2 QGS. The CDR3 loop spans 19 amino acids. CDR3 sequence (DNA): TGTGCTCTTGGGGAACGGGAATGGGGGAGCCCCTCTTTGACAGCAAAACTCTTCTTT. Translating gives CALGEREWGSPSLTAKLFF.

This clone was recorded a few times. The TCRdb record carries a much larger clone's protein, which differs from this DNA's translation at residue 3; a read error is the likely cause, and the protein listed here is the DNA translation. J is TRDJ1 and V is TRDV2, with D hard to call. Since TCRdb gives no J gene, matching the DNA to germline was used here to assign it. The CDR3 covers 13 residues. CDR1 is GEAIGNYY, CDR2 EKD, per germline. The CDR3 sequence: CARDTFNTDKLIF. The CDR3 DNA reads as TGTGCCCGTGACACTTTTAACACCGATAAACTCATCTTT.

In the case of this clone: A far larger clone differs by one base, so this is likely a read error. This same CDR3 is encoded by further DNA sequences in the sample. The chain couples TRDV1 to TRDJ1; possible D gene TRDD3, 5 bases. TCRdb records no J gene; here it was assigned by comparing the DNA to germline. V lost 2 bases and J 1 base, leaving 11 bases between the germline ends. The germline V gene encodes CDR1 TSWWSYY and CDR2 QGS. The CDR3 loop spans 15 amino acids. The CDR3 spells CALGEAGVSTDKLIF. The CDR3 coding sequence is TGTGCTCTTGGGGAAGCGGGGGTCAGCACCGATAAACTCATCTTT.

This clone was observed many times. One base separates it from a far larger clone, so it is likely a read error. Other DNA sequences in the sample encode the same CDR3. J is TRDJ1 and V is TRDV2; D call uncertain. The V gene's germline CDR1 is GEAIGNYY and CDR2 EKD. The CDR3 has 13 residues. In DNA, the CDR3 is TGTGCCTGTGACACCGGGTACACCGATAAGCTCATCTTT. It specifies CACDTGYTDKLIF.

This clone has ten or more counts. A read error is likely here: a far larger clone is one base away. Additional DNA sequences in this sample encode the identical CDR3. The rearrangement links TRDV1 to TRDJ1; the D is unclear. Trimming pared 3 bases from V and 0 bases from J, leaving 17 bases between. The CDR3 runs to 17 residues. CDR1 and CDR2 from the germline V gene are TSWWSYY and QGS. The CDR3 loop reads CALGEGAGIPDTDKLIF. The DNA for the CDR3 is TGTGCTCTTGGGGAGGGCGCGGGTATACCGGACACCGATAAACTCATCTTT.

This clone was observed at least ten times. V gene TRDV2 combines with J gene TRDJ1, with TRDD3 as a possible D gene (6 bases). No J gene is reported in TCRdb; it was inferred here by comparing the DNA with germline. The ends were cut back, 1 base at V and 3 bases at J, with 23 bases in the middle. The CDR3 spans 18 residues. CDR1 is GEAIGNYY, CDR2 EKD, per germline. CDR3 protein: CACDTLSGDLPGADKLIF. The DNA for the CDR3 is TGTGCCTGTGACACGCTTTCTGGGGACTTACCGGGGGCCGATAAACTCATCTTT.

This clone appeared a few times. TCRdb's entry gives the protein of a much larger clone, which mismatches this DNA's translation at residue 4, likely from a read error; the protein reported here is translated from the DNA. This rearrangement joins TRDV1 to TRDJ1, with D perhaps matching TRDD2 or TRDD3 (7 bases each). TCRdb does not report a J gene; here it was assigned by matching the DNA to germline references. The V gene's germline CDR1 is TSWWSYY and CDR2 QGS. CDR3 length: 19 residues. The CDR3 is CALWEKLLPSTGAPDKLIF. The CDR3 coding sequence is TGTGCTCTTTGGGAAAAACTTCTTCCTAGTACTGGGGCCCCAGATAAACTCATCTTT.

This clone counts as medium-sized. Other DNA sequences from this sample encode an identical CDR3 as well. In DNA, the CDR3 is TGTGCTCTTGGGGAACTAGGGGGGATACACACCGATAAACTCATCTTT. Its protein is CALGELGGIHTDKLIF. V gene TRDV1 combines with J gene TRDJ1; 9 nucleotides align to TRDD3. Germline CDR1 TSWWSYY, CDR2 QGS. The J segment lost 0 bases and the V segment lost 0 bases, leaving 2 bases of the junction unmatched. CDR3 length equals 16 residues.